This TCR beta chain was identified in a study of T-cell memory formation after mild COVID-19. Constant-segment primers and 5'RACE yielded cDNA libraries for TCR alpha and TCR beta, each carrying sample barcodes and UMIs. TCRdb reprocessed the 5' RACE reads with MiXCR, giving one entry per CDR3 protein. Here the sample spans approximately 350,000 distinct CDR3 sequences, about 15% being singletons. The CDR3 loop spans 13 amino acids. The V gene's germline CDR1 is SGHTA and CDR2 FQGNSA. Points on this clonotype: Its antigen is unidentified. Compared with germline, one end of the junction differs, possibly owing to a read error.

General study results and limits: Some responding clones appeared in pre-infection memory, suggesting cross-reactive memory joined. Contracting clones localized mainly to CM and EM when CD4+ and mainly to EMRA when CD8+. Later expanders leaned CD4+, whereas day 15 to 85 contracting clones were balanced CD4/CD8.

This clonotype was sampled from a man between 18 and 29 years old who had mild COVID-19 (a few samples of this study predate the infection). Cell type and time point are not known. What was sequenced was PBMCs or a T cell subset sorted from them (not recorded which). The chain has TRBV7-2 and TRBJ2-7; weak D call: TRBD1 (5 bases). This chain's CDR3 is CASSLGALYDQYF. CDR3 nucleotide sequence: TGTGCCAGCAGCCTAGGGGCACTCTACGATCAGTACTTC.